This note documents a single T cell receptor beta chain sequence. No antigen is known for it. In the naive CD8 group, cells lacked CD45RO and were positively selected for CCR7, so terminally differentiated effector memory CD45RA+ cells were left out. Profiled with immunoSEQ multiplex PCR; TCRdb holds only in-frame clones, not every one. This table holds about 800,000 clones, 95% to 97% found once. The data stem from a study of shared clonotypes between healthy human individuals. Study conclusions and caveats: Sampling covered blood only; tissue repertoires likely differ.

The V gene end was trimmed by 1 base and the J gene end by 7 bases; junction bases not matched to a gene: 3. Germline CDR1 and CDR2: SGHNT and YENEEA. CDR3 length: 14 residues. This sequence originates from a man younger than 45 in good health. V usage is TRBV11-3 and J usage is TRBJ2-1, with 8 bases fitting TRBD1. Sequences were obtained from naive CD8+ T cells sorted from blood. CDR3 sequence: CASSLGGQDNEQFF. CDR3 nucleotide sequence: TGTGCCAGCAGCTTAGGGGGACAGGATAATGAGCAGTTCTTC.